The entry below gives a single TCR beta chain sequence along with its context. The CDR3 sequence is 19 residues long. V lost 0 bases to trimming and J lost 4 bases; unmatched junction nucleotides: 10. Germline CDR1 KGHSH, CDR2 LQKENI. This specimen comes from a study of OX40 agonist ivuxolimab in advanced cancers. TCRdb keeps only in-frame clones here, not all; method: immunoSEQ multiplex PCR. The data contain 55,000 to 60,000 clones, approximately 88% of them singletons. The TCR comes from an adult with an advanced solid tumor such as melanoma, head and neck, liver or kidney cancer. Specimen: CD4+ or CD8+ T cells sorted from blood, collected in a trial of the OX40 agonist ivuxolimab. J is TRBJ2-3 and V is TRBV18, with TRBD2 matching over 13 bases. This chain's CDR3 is CASSPPVLGLAGVPDTQYF. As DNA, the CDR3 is TGTGCCAGCTCACCACCGGTTCTTGGACTAGCGGGAGTCCCAGATACGCAGTATTTT.